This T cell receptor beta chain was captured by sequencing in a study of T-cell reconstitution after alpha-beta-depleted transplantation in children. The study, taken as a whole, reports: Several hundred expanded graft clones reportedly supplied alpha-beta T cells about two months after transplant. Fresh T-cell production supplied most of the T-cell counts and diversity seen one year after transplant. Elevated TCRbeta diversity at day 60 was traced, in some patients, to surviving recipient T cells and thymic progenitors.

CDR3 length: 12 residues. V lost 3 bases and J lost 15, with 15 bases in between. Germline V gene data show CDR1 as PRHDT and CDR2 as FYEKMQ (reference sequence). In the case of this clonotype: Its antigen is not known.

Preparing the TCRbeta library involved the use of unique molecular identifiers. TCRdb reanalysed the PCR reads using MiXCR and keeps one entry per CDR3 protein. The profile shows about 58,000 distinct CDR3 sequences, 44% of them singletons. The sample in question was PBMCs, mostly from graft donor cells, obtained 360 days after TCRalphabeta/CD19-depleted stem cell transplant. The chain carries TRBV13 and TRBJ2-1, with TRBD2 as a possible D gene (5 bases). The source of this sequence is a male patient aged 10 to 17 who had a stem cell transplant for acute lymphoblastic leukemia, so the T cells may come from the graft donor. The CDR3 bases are TGTGCCAGCAGCTTCTTAGGGAGCCTTTTGTTCTTC. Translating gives CASSFLGSLLFF.